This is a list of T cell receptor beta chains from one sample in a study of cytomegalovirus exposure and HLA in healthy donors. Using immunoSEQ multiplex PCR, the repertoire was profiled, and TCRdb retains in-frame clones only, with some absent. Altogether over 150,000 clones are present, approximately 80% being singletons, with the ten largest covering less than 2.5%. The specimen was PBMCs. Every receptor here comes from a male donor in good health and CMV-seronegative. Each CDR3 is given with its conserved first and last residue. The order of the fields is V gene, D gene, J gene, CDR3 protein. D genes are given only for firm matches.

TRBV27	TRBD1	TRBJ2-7	CASEGANEQYF
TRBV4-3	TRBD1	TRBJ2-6	CASSQAGGSSGANVLTF
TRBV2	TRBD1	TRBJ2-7	CASSAGQGPYEQYF
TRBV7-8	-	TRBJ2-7	CASSVDYPYEQYF
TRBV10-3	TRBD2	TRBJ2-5	CAISARLAGGQETQYF
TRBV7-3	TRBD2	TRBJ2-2	CASSRSGGADTGELFF
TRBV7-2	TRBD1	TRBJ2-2	CASSLGQGASAGELFF
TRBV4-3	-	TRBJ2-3	CASSQGRLHNGFDTQYF
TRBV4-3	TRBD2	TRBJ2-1	CASSQERLAGPNEQFF
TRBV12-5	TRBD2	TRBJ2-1	CASGPMGGEEQFF
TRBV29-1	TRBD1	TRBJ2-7	CSVEGTGPYEQYF
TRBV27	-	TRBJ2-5	CARIPTGDRETQYF
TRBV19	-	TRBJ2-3	CASSIRSEDTQYF
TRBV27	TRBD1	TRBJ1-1	CAGSLNRGTEAFF
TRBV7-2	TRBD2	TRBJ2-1	CASSMSGRAIHEQFF